This T cell receptor (beta chain) was captured by sequencing in a study of T cells in Graves' hyperthyroidism and ophthalmopathy. Amplification of TCR beta CDR3 regions was performed using RNA transcripts as template. Initially, a first-round RT-PCR of the TCR CDR3 employed the HTBI primer set. One entry per CDR3 protein, called by TCRdb with MiXCR from the multiplex PCR reads. The sample holds about 570,000 distinct CDR3 sequences, under 60% seen once. There are many counts of this clonotype. This CDR3 is 13 amino acids long. From germline, CDR1 is SGHTA and CDR2 FQGTGA. Trimming left V 5 bases short and J 5 bases short, with 12 bases between.

This clonotype was obtained from an adult woman with Graves' disease, either hyperthyroidism or ophthalmopathy (not recorded which). Sequencing was carried out using peripheral blood or thyroid tissue (not recorded which). V gene TRBV7-3 combines with J gene TRBJ2-5; the D is unclear. CDR3 sequence reads: CASSPVSGETQYF. Here the CDR3 DNA reads TGTGCCAGCAGCCCCGTGTCTGGGGAGACCCAGTACTTC.